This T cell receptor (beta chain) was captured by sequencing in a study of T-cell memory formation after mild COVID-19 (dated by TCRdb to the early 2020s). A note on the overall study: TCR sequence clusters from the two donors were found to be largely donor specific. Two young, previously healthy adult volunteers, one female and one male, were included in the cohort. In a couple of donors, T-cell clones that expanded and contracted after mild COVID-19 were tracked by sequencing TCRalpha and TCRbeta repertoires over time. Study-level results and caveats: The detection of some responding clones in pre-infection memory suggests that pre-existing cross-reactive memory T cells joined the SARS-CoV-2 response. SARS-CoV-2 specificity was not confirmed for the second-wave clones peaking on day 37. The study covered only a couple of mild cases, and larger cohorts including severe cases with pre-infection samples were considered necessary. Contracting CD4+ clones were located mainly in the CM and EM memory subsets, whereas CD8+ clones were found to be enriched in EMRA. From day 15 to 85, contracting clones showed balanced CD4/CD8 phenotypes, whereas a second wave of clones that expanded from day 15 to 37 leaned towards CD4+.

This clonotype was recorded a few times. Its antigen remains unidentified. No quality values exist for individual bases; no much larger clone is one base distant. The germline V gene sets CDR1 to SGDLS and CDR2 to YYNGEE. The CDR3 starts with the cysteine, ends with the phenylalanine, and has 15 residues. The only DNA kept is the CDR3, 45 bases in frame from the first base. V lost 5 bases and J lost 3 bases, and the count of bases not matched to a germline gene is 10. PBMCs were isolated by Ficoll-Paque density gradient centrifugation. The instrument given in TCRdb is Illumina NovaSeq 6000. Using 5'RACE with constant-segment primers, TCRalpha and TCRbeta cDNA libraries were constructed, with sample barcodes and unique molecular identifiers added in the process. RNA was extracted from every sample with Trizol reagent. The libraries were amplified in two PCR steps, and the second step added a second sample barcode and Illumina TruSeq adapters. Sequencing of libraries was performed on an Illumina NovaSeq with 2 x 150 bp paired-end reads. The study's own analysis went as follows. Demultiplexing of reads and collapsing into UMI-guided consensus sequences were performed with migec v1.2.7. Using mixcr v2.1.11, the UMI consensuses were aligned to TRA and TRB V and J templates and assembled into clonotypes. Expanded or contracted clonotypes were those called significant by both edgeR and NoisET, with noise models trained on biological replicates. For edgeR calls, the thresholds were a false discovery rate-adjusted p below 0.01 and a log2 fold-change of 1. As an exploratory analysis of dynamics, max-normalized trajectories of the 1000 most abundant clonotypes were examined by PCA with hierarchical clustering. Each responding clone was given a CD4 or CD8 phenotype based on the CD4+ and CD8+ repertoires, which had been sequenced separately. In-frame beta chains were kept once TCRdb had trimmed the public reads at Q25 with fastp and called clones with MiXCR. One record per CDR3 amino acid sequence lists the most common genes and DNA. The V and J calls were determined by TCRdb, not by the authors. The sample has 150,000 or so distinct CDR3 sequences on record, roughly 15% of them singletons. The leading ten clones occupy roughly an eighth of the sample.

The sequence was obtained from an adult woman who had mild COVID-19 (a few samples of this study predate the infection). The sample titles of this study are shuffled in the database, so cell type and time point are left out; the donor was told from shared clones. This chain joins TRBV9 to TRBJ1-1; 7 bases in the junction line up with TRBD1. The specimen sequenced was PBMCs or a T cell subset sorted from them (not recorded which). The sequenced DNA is TGTGCCAGCAGGGGAGACAGGGAACAGGACACTGAAGCTTTCTTT. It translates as CASRGDREQDTEAFF.